This entry is about one TCR beta chain. These data are taken from a study of blood T cell repertoires in COVID-19. Germline trimming cut 4 bases from V and 6 bases from J; bases unmatched to any gene: 4. The CDR3 is 13 amino acids. Per germline, CDR1 SGHRS and CDR2 YFSETQ. Clones were sequenced by immunoSEQ multiplex PCR, and TCRdb holds only the in-frame ones, with some missing. The sample carries about 300,000 clones, 70% to 90% recorded once. The chain recombines TRBV5-1 with TRBJ1-1, with TRBD1 matching over 9 bases. The sequence came from a woman aged 30 to 39 who had recovered from COVID-19. Material: PBMCs or T cells enriched from blood (not recorded which). The CDR3 DNA reads TGCGCCAGCAGCCCGGGACAGGGTCCTGAAGCTTTCTTT. It specifies CASSPGQGPEAFF.